This TCR beta chain originates from a study of blood T cell repertoires in COVID-19 (dated by TCRdb to between 2020 and 2021). About the investigation overall: The collaborator samples originated in the United States, Italy and Spain and spanned the acute and convalescent phases of COVID-19. The repertoires were released in a freely available public database meant as a resource for research on the immune response to SARS-CoV-2. Samples came from the ongoing ImmuneRACE study (first 160 participants) plus 1,254 subjects from 6 global collaborators. Subjects who had been exposed to COVID-19, were actively infected with it, or had recovered from it provided the deeply sampled blood TCRbeta repertoires that made up the dataset. The prospective study material was composed of cDNA or gDNA derived from T cells, B-cell-depleted T cells, or PBMCs. Sample metadata almost always included a de-identified subject ID, COVID-19 status, age in years and sex. Where HLA class I and class II types were available, the types were taken from metadata supplied by the sample provider, not from assay-based typing.

Collaborating institutions collected whole blood in K2EDTA tubes following their own protocols. For TCRbeta analysis, collaborators shipped samples as frozen whole blood, isolated PBMCs, or DNA extracted from either of those sample types. TCRbeta CDR3 regions were amplified from genomic DNA by means of the immunoSEQ Assay, a bias-controlled multiplex PCR. As for the original processing: Nucleated cell counts per sample were estimated from amplification of reference gene primers within the assay. Sequence reads were collapsed and filtered to measure the absolute abundance of every unique TCRbeta CDR3 rearrangement. For each sample, productive Simpson clonality was calculated as the square root of Simpson's diversity index over productive rearrangements. Imported from immuneACCESS, the table was reduced by TCRdb to in-frame sequences with V and J called. These copies leave out some clones; in studies compared against another copy, an unresolved V gene accounts for under half, and the cause of the remainder is not known. The DNA gave D and trimming, while V, J and clone size come from that table. This sample holds about 81,000 clones; 80% to 90% were observed only once. Roughly 4.8% of the sample lies in the top ten.

The germline V gene provides CDR1 MRHNA and CDR2 SNTAGT. Counted from cysteine to phenylalanine, this CDR3 has 14 amino acids. Kept here is only the CDR3 DNA, which spans 42 bases and is read in frame from base 1. Trimming takes 4 bases from V and 10 bases from J, and the germline ends sit 14 bases apart. General findings and caveats noted by the study authors: How much clinical and demographic metadata was included differed by source and by participant, and the metadata was provided uncurated.

This clone was seen once. The specificity of this receptor is unknown. Base qualities were left out, and no much larger clone turns up one base away. The rearranged chain carries TRBV6-4 and TRBJ1-6; TRBD1 could be the D gene, as 5 bases match. Sequencing was carried out using peripheral blood. The clonotype was recovered from a woman of 80 years or more with acute or convalescent COVID-19. The CDR3 loop reads CASSAQQGGSPLHF. In nucleotide form, the sequence is TGTGCCAGCAGTGCACAGCAGGGTGGGTCACCCCTCCACTTT.